This T cell receptor (beta chain) was recorded in a study of T cell responses to AZD1222 COVID-19 vaccine (dated by TCRdb to the early 2020s). In terms of the full investigation: AZD1222 recipients given second doses at about 4 weeks or at about 12 weeks were pooled, since spike-specific TCR depth and breadth were not found to differ between the two schedules. Trial participants were enrolled by age into subgroups of 18-55, 56-69 and 70-plus years, and about 150, 27 and 61 TCR-sequenced participants, respectively, were included in these subgroups. A total of approximately 230 trial participants underwent TCR sequencing, of whom 200 to 220 received two doses of AZD1222 and about 26 received two doses of the MenACWY control vaccine.

The CDR3 regions of human TCRbeta chains were subjected to immunosequencing. The authors' pipeline ran thus. Repertoire TCRs were matched against a reference library of SARS-CoV-2-specific TCRs generated with the MIRA antigen-specificity platform. Breadth was defined as the fraction of unique TCRs that were SARS-CoV-2-associated, and depth was defined as the fraction of total T cells that were SARS-CoV-2-associated. Using the MIRA data, each spike-specific TCR was mapped to the spike region that the TCR reacts to and placed in a CD4 or CD8 class. Log10-transformed breadth and depth values were compared by one-way ANOVA with Sidak's multiple comparisons tests. TCRdb re-hosts the immuneACCESS table, in-frame sequences only. Its copies lack some clones; in the studies checked, an unresolved V gene accounts for under half of them, and the cause for the rest is not known. Clone size and V and J calls were adopted from that table, with D and trimming inferred from the DNA. This sample holds roughly 91,000 clones; nearly 90% were observed only once. Less than 3% of the sample is taken by the ten largest.

What the work shows at the level of the full study, not this receptor alone: Conclusions about previously exposed vaccinees are limited, since just five or six AZD1222 recipients were seropositive for SARS-CoV-2 at baseline. Participants were mostly white British, with more females than males. The authors suggested clonal diversity may have been underestimated. The 56-69-year group was small, and its depth increase did not reach significance, likely because of low power. Because no day 14 peak-response samples were available, the repertoires could be characterized only after the peak T cell response. Vaccine-associated CD4 TCRs spanned the whole spike protein, with dominant responses in regions 160-218 and 743-854. Reportedly, almost half of the unique spike-specific TCRs recognized epitopes lying outside the regions that are mutated in the B.1.351 and B.1.1.7 variants. After two AZD1222 doses, both the breadth and the depth of spike-specific TCRs were significantly higher than at day 0 and than in MenACWY recipients.

Of note for this clone: The antigen it binds to is not known. There are no base qualities to consult, and no much larger clone falls within one base.

In light of the paper, this sample's time point label describes: baseline before first vaccination. Vaccinee samples were obtained from the UK trials COV001 and COV002, which included a single-blind randomized controlled phase 2/3 trial of AZD1222 (ChAdOx1 nCoV-19) in healthy adults. Trial participant PBMC samples were collected at day 0 and day 28 after the second dose for TCRbeta chain sequencing. As encoded in the germline V gene (reference sequence), CDR1 is LNHDA while CDR2 is SQIVND. The V end gives up 8 bases and the J end 3 bases, leaving 12 bases in the junction not matched to a gene. Counted from cysteine to phenylalanine, this CDR3 has 16 amino acids. This entry keeps only the CDR3 DNA: 48 bases, framed from base 1.

The sequence derives from an adult in good health. The chain joins TRBV19 to TRBJ1-3; 8 central nucleotides agree with TRBD1. The material was peripheral blood, obtained on day 0 of AZD1222 vaccination. Here the CDR3 is given as CASQPGQGALGNTIYF. The DNA sequence is given as TGTGCCAGTCAGCCCGGCCAGGGGGCTCTTGGAAACACCATATATTTT.